This T cell receptor beta chain was obtained from a study of blood T cell repertoires in COVID-19. Whole-study context: Some COVID-19 samples were acute and others convalescent; all came from the United States, Italy and Spain. In each case, the material was cDNA or gDNA derived from T cells, B-cell-depleted T cells, or PBMCs.

This clone is a singleton in its sample. Study processing details: Reference gene primer amplification yielded estimated nucleated cell counts. The repertoire was sequenced with immunoSEQ multiplex PCR; TCRdb's copy has only in-frame clones and lacks some. V and J calls and clone size follow that table, whereas D and trimming were derived from the DNA. Of under 300,000 clones listed, almost 85% are singletons. The CDR3 length is 16 residues. Per germline, CDR1 MNHEY and CDR2 SVGAGI. The junction had 4 bases not matched to a gene; V was cut back by 2 bases and J by 3 bases. The receptor's source is a man aged 50 to 60 with acute or convalescent COVID-19. Sequencing input: peripheral blood. The V and J genes are TRBV6-5 and TRBJ1-4; 9 positions match TRBD1. The CDR3 DNA follows: TGTGCCAGCAGTTACAGGGGACAGGGAGCTAATGAAAAACTGTTTTTT. Translation gives CASSYRGQGANEKLFF.